Listed here are 13 T cell receptor beta chains from one sample, sequenced in a study of shared clonotypes between healthy human individuals. TCRdb's copy holds only in-frame clones and misses some; the assay was immunoSEQ multiplex PCR. The sample holds 950,000 to 1,100,000 clones, about 75% seen once. The sequenced sample was memory CD4+ T cells sorted from blood. Subset specified: CD45RA-negative fraction. The receptors here all came from a man aged 18 to 30 in good health.

Concerning this clone: Possible read error: a much larger clone is one base away. Other DNA sequences within the sample encode an identical CDR3. The V and J genes are TRBV2 and TRBJ1-1; D remains ambiguous. Germline lookup yields CDR1 SNHLY and CDR2 FYNNEI. The CDR3 is 13 amino acids. With 2 bases removed from V and 1 base from J, the gap between germline ends came to 5 bases. The chain's CDR3 is CASSELENTEAFF. CDR3 sequence (DNA): TGTGCCAGCAGTGAACTTGAGAACACTGAAGCTTTCTTT.

The chain has TRBV10-3 and TRBJ2-3; 7 bases line up with TRBD1. CDR3 length: 15 residues. The J segment lost 5 bases and the V segment lost 1 base, leaving 6 bases of the junction unmatched. Germline lookup yields CDR1 ENHRY and CDR2 SYGVKD. CDR3 residues: CAISEFEGAKDTQYF. The CDR3 nucleotides read TGTGCCATCAGTGAGTTCGAGGGGGCTAAAGATACGCAGTATTTT.

Remarks on this clone: Other DNA sequences in this specimen translate into the identical CDR3. The chain links TRBV7-9 to TRBJ1-2; D gene uncertain. The CDR3 runs to 14 residues. Trimming took 1 base from V and 1 from J, leaving 7 bases between them. Germline CDR1 SEHNR, CDR2 FQNEAQ (reference sequence). The CDR3 nucleotides read TGTGCCAGCAGCTTAGTAAGCGATAACTATGGCTACACCTTC. Translated, it gives CASSLVSDNYGYTF.

This clone was observed a handful of times. V and J are TRBV6-5 and TRBJ1-1, with a tentative D call TRBD1 (5 bases). Trimming took off 2 bases at V and 8 bases at J, with 9 bases between the two ends. CDR1 and CDR2 (germline): MNHEY, SVGAGI. The length of the CDR3 is 12 residues. CDR3 protein: CASSYRQSEAFF. DNA for the CDR3: TGTGCCAGCAGTTACCGACAGTCGGAAGCTTTCTTT.

This chain uses TRBV4-3 with TRBJ1-1; TRBD1 might be the D (6 bases). The CDR3 loop spans 15 amino acids. Germline CDR1 is LGHNA and CDR2 is YSLEER. V gave up 4 bases and J gave up 3 bases, with 15 bases separating them. In DNA, the CDR3 is TGCGCCAGCAGCCTTGTCCGGGGGCGAGACACTGAAGCTTTCTTT. Its protein is CASSLVRGRDTEAFF.

J is TRBJ2-7 and V is TRBV5-4; the match to TRBD2 covers 9 bases. The CDR3 consists of 15 residues. V shed 0 bases and J 4 bases; nucleotides not matched to a gene: 5. Per germline, CDR1 SGHNT and CDR2 YYREEE (reference sequence). The DNA of the CDR3 is TGTGCCAGCAGCTTGGTTAGCGGGGGTGTATACGAGCAGTACTTC. Protein: CASSLVSGGVYEQYF. The complete variable domain, with remaining parts taken from reference TRBV5-4 and TRBJ2-7, reads ETGVTQSPTHLIKTRGQQVTLRCSSQSGHNTVSWYQQALGQGPQFIFQYYREEENGRGNFPPRFSGLQFPNYSSELNVNALELDDSALYLCASSLVSGGVYEQYFGPGTRLTVT.

This clone showed up just once. The chain is built from TRBV7-6 and TRBJ2-7, with a possible D match to TRBD2 (6 bases). The CDR3 extends over 15 amino acids. Per germline, CDR1 SGHVS and CDR2 FNYEAQ. Trimming removed 1 base from V and 6 bases from J, with 16 bases in between. The CDR3 DNA follows: TGTGCCAGCAGCTTAGTTCCTGGGGGACTGTCCGAGCAGTACTTC. Its protein product is CASSLVPGGLSEQYF.

The rearrangement joins TRBV27 to TRBJ2-7, with 11 bases fitting TRBD2. The V gene end was trimmed by 6 bases and the J gene end by 0 bases; junction bases not matched to a gene: 4. This CDR3 is built from 15 residues. Germline CDR1 and CDR2: MNHEY and SMNVEV (reference sequence). This CDR3 is CASRRLAGSSYEQYF. The CDR3 DNA follows: TGTGCCAGCAGGAGACTAGCGGGGAGCTCCTACGAGCAGTACTTC.

The chain couples TRBV11-2 to TRBJ2-2; D remains ambiguous. V lost 0 bases and J lost 3, with 8 bases in between. The length of the CDR3 is 15 residues. Germline V lookup: CDR1 SGHAT, CDR2 FQNNGV. The CDR3 coding sequence is TGTGCCAGCAGCTTAGATCTCGGCTACACCGGGGAGCTGTTTTTT. Protein sequence: CASSLDLGYTGELFF.

The chain uses TRBV15 and TRBJ2-3; 12 bases match TRBD2. The CDR3 loop spans 18 amino acids. With V trimmed by 1 base and J by 2 bases, 7 bases remained unmatched. Germline V CDR1 and CDR2: LNHNV, YYDKDF (reference sequence). CDR3 loop: CATSRVRLAGDYTDTQYF. CDR3 DNA sequence: TGTGCCACCAGCAGAGTTCGACTAGCGGGGGATTACACAGATACGCAGTATTTT.

V is TRBV19 and J is TRBJ1-3; tentatively, D is TRBD1 (5 bases). This CDR3 has 17 amino acids. CDR1 and CDR2 (germline): LNHDA, SQIVND (reference sequence). V dropped 4 bases and J dropped 0 bases, with 16 bases sitting between them. CDR3 DNA sequence: TGTGCCAGTAGTAAGTTCCGCCAGGGCCGCTCTGGAAACACCATATATTTT. Translating gives CASSKFRQGRSGNTIYF.

The genes are TRBV6-1 and TRBJ1-3; TRBD1 aligns across 7 bases. With V trimmed by 5 bases and J by 4 bases, 2 bases remained unmatched. This CDR3 has 13 amino acids. CDR1 MNHNS and CDR2 SASEGT come from the germline V gene. The DNA of the CDR3 is TGTGCCAGCAGTCTAGGGGGCGGAAACACCATATATTTT. Its translation is CASSLGGGNTIYF.

J is TRBJ2-7 and V is TRBV18; TRBD1 might be the D (6 bases). Trimming removed 3 bases from V and 9 bases from J, with 24 bases in between. The CDR3 runs to 16 residues. Germline CDR1 and CDR2: KGHSH and LQKENI. The CDR3 coding sequence is TGTGCCAGCTCACCTACACCTCCCAGACAGGCCTTAGGGCAGTACTTC. Encoded protein: CASSPTPPRQALGQYF.